This TCR beta chain was identified in a study of blood T cell repertoires in COVID-19 (dated by TCRdb to about 2020). At the level of the whole study: Samples covering the acute and convalescent phases of COVID-19 were provided by collaborators in the United States, Italy and Spain. A freely available public database, intended as a resource for researchers studying the immune response to SARS-CoV-2, is where the repertoires were released. Samples came from the ongoing ImmuneRACE study (first 160 participants) plus 1,254 subjects from 6 global collaborators. The material from the prospective study consisted of cDNA or gDNA derived from T cells, B-cell-depleted T cells, or PBMCs. Deeply sampled blood TCRbeta repertoires from subjects exposed to, actively infected with, or recovered from COVID-19 were included in the dataset. A de-identified subject ID, COVID-19 status, age in years and sex were almost always included in the sample metadata. HLA class I and class II types, where available, came from metadata supplied by the sample provider rather than from assay-based typing. Overall results and qualifications from the work: The amount of clinical and demographic metadata varied by source and participant and was provided uncurated.

TCRbeta CDR3 regions were amplified from genomic DNA by means of the immunoSEQ Assay, a bias-controlled multiplex PCR. Regarding the original processing steps: The number of nucleated cells in each sample was estimated by amplification of reference gene primers within the assay. To quantify the absolute abundance of each unique TCRbeta CDR3 rearrangement, sequence reads were collapsed and filtered. Productive Simpson clonality was computed per sample as the square root of Simpson's diversity index over productive rearrangements. TCRdb holds this immuneACCESS table with in-frame rearrangements only. Some clones are missing; in checked studies, unresolved V genes explain under half, and the rest has no known cause. V and J calls and clone size are as listed in that table; D and trimming were resolved from the DNA. In all, the sample holds about 210,000 clones, and around nine tenths of those were seen once. The ten largest account for just over 0.7% of the sample.

To note about this clone: It has no known antigen specificity. One base away there is no much larger clone; base qualities are not given.

The cysteine opens and the phenylalanine closes a CDR3 of 17 amino acids. Only CDR3 DNA is held: 51 bases, read in frame from base 1. Each collaborating institution followed its own protocols to collect whole blood in K2EDTA tubes. For TCRbeta analysis, collaborators shipped samples in one of three forms: frozen whole blood, isolated PBMCs, or DNA extracted from either of those sample types. The clonotype originates from a man aged 35 to 55 with acute or convalescent COVID-19. Sequenced material: peripheral blood. The sequence joins TRBV12-1 to TRBJ2-7; the table's D call TRBD2 went unverified against the DNA. TRBV12-1 corresponds to a pseudogene. The CDR3 is CASSPGTNPPPIHEQYF. The nucleotide sequence is TGTGCCAGCAGCCCTGGGACTAACCCACCTCCGATCCACGAGCAGTACTTC.